The 9 T cell receptor beta chains in this list originate from one sample, sequenced in a study of T cell responses to AZD1222 COVID-19 vaccine. TCRdb keeps only in-frame clones here, not all; method: immunoSEQ multiplex PCR. The sample has 40,000 to 55,000 clones, approximately 90% seen once. The specimen comprised peripheral blood, sampled 28 days after the second AZD1222 dose. These receptors all come from an adult who received the AZD1222 COVID-19 vaccine.

This sequence joins TRBV7-9 and TRBJ2-5, with TRBD2 matching 9 bases. The CDR3 length is 16 residues. Germline CDR1 SEHNR, CDR2 FQNEAQ (reference sequence). With V trimmed by 5 bases and J by 1 base, 8 bases remained unmatched. CDR3 nucleotides: TGTGCCAGCAGCGTGACTAGCGGCTCGTTCCAAGAGACCCAGTACTTC. It translates to CASSVTSGSFQETQYF.

The J gene is TRBJ2-6, the V gene TRBV11-2, with D hard to call. Trimming shortened V by 4 bases and J by 0 bases, and 13 bases separated the two germline ends. CDR1 and CDR2 from the germline V gene are SGHAT and FQNNGV. The CDR3 covers 17 residues. CDR3 amino acids: CASSSFGGRSGANVLTF. CDR3 sequence (DNA): TGTGCCAGCAGCTCCTTCGGCGGCCGCTCTGGGGCCAACGTCCTGACTTTC. Full variable domain (outside the CDR3, taken from reference TRBV11-2 and TRBJ2-6): EAGVAQSPRYKIIEKRQSVAFWCNPISGHATLYWYQQILGQGPKLLIQFQNNGVVDDSQLPKDRFSAERLKGVDSTLKIQPAKLEDSAVYLCASSSFGGRSGANVLTFGAGSRLTVL.

This clone was picked up a small number of times. The V and J genes are TRBV19 and TRBJ1-4; 9 bases align to TRBD1. The V gene end was trimmed by 4 bases and the J gene end by 7 bases; junction bases not matched to a gene: 7. This CDR3 has 15 residues. CDR1 is LNHDA, CDR2 SQIVND, per germline (reference sequence). CDR3 in DNA: TGTGCCAGTAGTAAACCGGGACAGGGTGGTGAAAAACTGTTTTTT. It yields the protein CASSKPGQGGEKLFF.

V usage is TRBV19 and J usage is TRBJ2-1, with D perhaps matching TRBD2 (5 bases). CDR3 length: 15 amino acids. In germline, CDR1 is LNHDA, CDR2 SQIVND (reference sequence). V was trimmed by 5 bases and J by 8 bases, leaving 19 bases between them. This CDR3 is CASSWSGTGNDEQFF. DNA of the CDR3: TGTGCCAGTAGTTGGAGTGGAACGGGAAACGATGAGCAGTTCTTC.

The rearrangement links TRBV19 to TRBJ2-7; no clear D gene. Germline V CDR1 and CDR2: LNHDA, SQIVND (reference sequence). V shed 5 bases and J shed 1 base, with 9 bases lying between them. The length of the CDR3 is 13 residues. The CDR3, as DNA: TGTGCCAGTAGTTTCGGCGGTTCCTACGAGCAGTACTTC. Amino acid sequence: CASSFGGSYEQYF.

The chain joins TRBV6-5 to TRBJ2-7; 9 bases are shared with TRBD2. V shed 6 bases, J shed 6 bases, and the junction held 6 bases outside the gene matches. The CDR3 has 13 amino acids. Per germline, CDR1 MNHEY and CDR2 SVGAGI. CDR3 sequence: CASRGTSRGEQYF. The CDR3 coding sequence is TGTGCCAGCAGAGGGACTAGCAGGGGCGAGCAGTACTTC.

This chain links TRBV12-3 or TRBV12-4 with TRBJ2-1, with a tentative D call TRBD2 (5 bases). V was pared by 5 bases and J by 3 bases, with 5 bases between. The CDR3 runs to 12 residues. The CDR3 protein is CASSRGYNEQFF. The DNA for the CDR3 is TGTGCCAGCAGTCGGGGCTACAATGAGCAGTTCTTC.

V and J are TRBV6-5 and TRBJ2-1, with D tentatively TRBD1 (5 bases). V was shortened by 6 bases and J by 0 bases, with 12 bases between the two germline ends. Germline CDR1 reads MNHEY; CDR2 reads SVGAGI. The CDR3 runs to 15 residues. Here the CDR3 reads CASSPRTPSYNEQFF. CDR3 coding DNA: TGTGCCAGCAGCCCCCGGACACCCTCCTACAATGAGCAGTTCTTC.

J is TRBJ2-3 and V is TRBV5-1; D may be TRBD1 (5 bases). V gave up 4 bases and J gave up 2 bases, with 14 bases separating them. From germline, CDR1 is SGHRS and CDR2 YFSETQ. The CDR3 contains 15 residues. The CDR3 DNA follows: TGCGCCAGCAGCCCCACAGGAGCCCTCACAGATACGCAGTATTTT. Protein product: CASSPTGALTDTQYF. Together with reference TRBV5-1 and TRBJ2-3, the CDR3 gives the full variable domain: KAGVTQTPRYLIKTRGQQVTLSCSPISGHRSVSWYQQTPGQGLQFLFEYFSETQRNKGNFPGRFSGRQFSNSRSEMNVSTLELGDSALYLCASSPTGALTDTQYFGPGTRLTVL.